The clone carrying this TCR beta chain was detected a few times. Its target is not known. The germline V and J ends were trimmed by 6 bases and 3 bases, with 15 bases remaining between them. The CDR3 has 14 residues. Germline V CDR1 and CDR2: LNHDA, SQIVND (reference sequence). The PCR was carried out with 60 Vbeta primers and 13 Jbeta primers. Sequencing used immunoSEQ multiplex PCR; TCRdb keeps in-frame clones, though not all of them. The table lists under 150,000 clones, over 65% of them singletons, with about 2.9% in the top ten. The entry originates in a study of cytomegalovirus exposure and HLA in healthy donors. Across the whole study: Of roughly 400 genotyped donors, approximately 80% clustered with self-reported Caucasian donors.

Findings and caveats of the study: In the analysis, some V segments, TRBV6-2 and TRBV6-3 included, were excluded as indistinguishable. Segments of the TCR beta V type were, in most cases, productive about 87% or about 30% of the time in an earlier analysis.

The chain is built from TRBV19 and TRBJ2-7, with D possibly being TRBD2 (5 bases). The TCR sequence derives from a man aged 35-49 years in good health and CMV-seropositive. The sample taken for sequencing was PBMCs. CDR3 sequence (DNA): TGTGCCAGTAGCGTCAGCGGATATGGCTACGAGCAGTACTTC. Translation: CASSVSGYGYEQYF.